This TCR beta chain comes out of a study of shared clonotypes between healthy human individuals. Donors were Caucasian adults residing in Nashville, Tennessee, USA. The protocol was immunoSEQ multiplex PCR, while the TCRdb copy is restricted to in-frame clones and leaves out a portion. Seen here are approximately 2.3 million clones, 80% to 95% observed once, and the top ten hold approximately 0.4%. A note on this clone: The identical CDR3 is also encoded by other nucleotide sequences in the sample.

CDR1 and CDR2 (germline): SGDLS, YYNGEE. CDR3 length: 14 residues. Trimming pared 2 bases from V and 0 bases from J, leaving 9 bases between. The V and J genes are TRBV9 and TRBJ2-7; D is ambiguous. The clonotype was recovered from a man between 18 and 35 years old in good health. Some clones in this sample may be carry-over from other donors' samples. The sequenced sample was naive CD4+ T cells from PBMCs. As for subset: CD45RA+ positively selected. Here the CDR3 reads CASSVVGSSYEQYF. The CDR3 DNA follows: TGTGCCAGCAGCGTCGTTGGCAGCTCCTACGAGCAGTACTTC.